The sequence of this T cell receptor beta chain was determined in a study of control samples from healthy donors and cancer patients. V was trimmed by 5 bases and J by 2 bases, leaving 10 bases between them. This CDR3 contains 13 residues. Germline-derived CDR1 and CDR2 are LNHDA and SQIVND (reference sequence). TCRdb keeps only in-frame clones here, not all; method: immunoSEQ multiplex PCR. The table lists tens of thousands of clones, around 90% of them singletons. This receptor was identified in a man between 60 and 75 years old with head and neck cancer. The sequenced sample consisted of PBMCs. V usage is TRBV19 and J usage is TRBJ2-7; the D is unclear. CDR3 bases: TGTGCCAGTAGTCAGTTTCACACCTACGAGCAGTACTTC. It encodes CASSQFHTYEQYF.